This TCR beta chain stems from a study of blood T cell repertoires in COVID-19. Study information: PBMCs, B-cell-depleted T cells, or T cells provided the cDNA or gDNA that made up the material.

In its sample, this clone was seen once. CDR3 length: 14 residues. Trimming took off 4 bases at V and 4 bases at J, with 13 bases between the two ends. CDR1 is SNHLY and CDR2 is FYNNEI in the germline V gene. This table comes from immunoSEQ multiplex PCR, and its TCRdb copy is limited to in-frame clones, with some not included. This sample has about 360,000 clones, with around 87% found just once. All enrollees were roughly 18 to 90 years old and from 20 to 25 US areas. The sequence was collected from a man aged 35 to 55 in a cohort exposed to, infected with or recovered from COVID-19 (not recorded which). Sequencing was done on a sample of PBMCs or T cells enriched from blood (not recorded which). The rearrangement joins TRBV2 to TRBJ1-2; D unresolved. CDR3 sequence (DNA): TGTGCCAGCAGTGGGGAGGGAGCCTCCTATGGCTACACCTTC. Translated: CASSGEGASYGYTF. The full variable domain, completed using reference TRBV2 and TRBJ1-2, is EPEVTQTPSHQVTQMGQEVILRCVPISNHLYFYWYRQILGQKVEFLVSFYNNEISEKSEIFDDQFSVERPDGSNFTLKIRSTKLEDSAMYFCASSGEGASYGYTFGSGTRLTVV.